The 29 T cell receptor beta chains given below trace back to one sample, sequenced in a study of glioma-infiltrating T cells after dendritic cell vaccination. Libraries were prepared by immunoSEQ multiplex PCR; TCRdb keeps only in-frame clonotypes and omits some of them. The sample holds 80,000 to 95,000 clones, more than 75% seen once. Sequencing was performed on blood, taken before dendritic cell vaccination. Receptor source: a human donor with glioblastoma.

The rearrangement joins TRBV4-1 to TRBJ2-1, with TRBD2 matching over 7 bases. Germline V lookup: CDR1 MGHRA, CDR2 YSYEKL. After removal of 0 bases from V and 0 bases from J, the junction contained 2 bases not matched to a gene. This CDR3 spans 16 amino acids. CDR3 sequence reads: CASSQEGGSSYNEQFF. CDR3 nucleotide sequence: TGCGCCAGCAGCCAAGAGGGCGGGAGCTCCTACAATGAGCAGTTCTTC.

The chain joins TRBV15 to TRBJ1-6; TRBD1 matches 10 bases. CDR1 is LNHNV and CDR2 is YYDKDF in the germline V gene (reference sequence). V was pared by 6 bases and J by 8 bases, with 7 bases of the junction left unmatched. The CDR3 sequence is 15 residues long. The DNA for the CDR3 is TGTGCCACCAGAATTATCGGGACAGGGGATTCACCCCTCCACTTT. This sequence encodes CATRIIGTGDSPLHF. Filled out from reference TRBV15 and TRBJ1-6, the complete variable domain reads DAMVIQNPRYQVTQFGKPVTLSCSQTLNHNVMYWYQQKSSQAPKLLFHYYDKDFNNEADTPDNFQSRRPNTSFCFLDIRSPGLGDTAMYLCATRIIGTGDSPLHFGNGTRLTVT.

The genes are TRBV11-3 and TRBJ2-3; 12 nucleotides align to TRBD2. J lost 0 bases, V lost 8 bases, and 3 bases had no gene match. Germline CDR1 is SGHNT and CDR2 is YENEEA. The CDR3 has 15 amino acids. CDR3 region: CASSSGRGSTDTQYF. CDR3 sequence (DNA): TGTGCCAGCTCTAGCGGGAGGGGGAGCACAGATACGCAGTATTTT.

The chain has TRBV19 and TRBJ2-1; 9 nucleotides line up with TRBD1. The CDR3 extends over 15 amino acids. Per the germline V gene, CDR1 is LNHDA and CDR2 is SQIVND (reference sequence). V was clipped by 5 bases and J by 0 bases; unmatched bases: 2. The CDR3 is CASSPTGGSYNEQFF. Written as DNA, the CDR3 is TGTGCCAGTAGTCCGACAGGGGGCTCCTACAATGAGCAGTTCTTC.

The V and J genes are TRBV2 and TRBJ1-2, with TRBD1 matching 7 bases. The CDR3 loop spans 15 amino acids. Germline V gene data show CDR1 as SNHLY and CDR2 as FYNNEI. The junction had 13 bases not matched to a gene; V was cut back by 5 bases and J by 7 bases. Here the CDR3 reads CASSTNQGVKSGYTF. The CDR3 coding sequence is TGTGCCAGCAGTACCAATCAGGGGGTAAAAAGTGGCTACACCTTC.

The V gene is TRBV5-6, the J gene TRBJ2-7, with D possibly being TRBD2 (6 bases). The CDR3 covers 15 residues. Germline CDR1 reads SGHDT; CDR2 reads YYEEEE. V lost 5 bases and J 2 bases, leaving 17 bases between the germline ends. The CDR3 reads CASRGLDSRPYEQYF. CDR3 bases: TGTGCCAGCAGGGGACTGGACTCGAGGCCCTACGAGCAGTACTTC.

CDR3 nucleotides: TGCGCCAGCAAGAGTGGGCGGGACAATCAGCCCCAGCATTTT. It translates to CASKSGRDNQPQHF. The chain joins TRBV23-1 to TRBJ1-5; D gene unclear. TRBV23-1 belongs to the ORF category, with a function that is uncertain. This CDR3 has 14 residues. The V end was cut by 7 bases, the J end by 3 bases, with 13 bases between.

The rearrangement links TRBV6-1 to TRBJ2-2; 11 bases align to TRBD1. Looked up from germline, CDR1 is MNHNS and CDR2 is SASEGT. This CDR3 region has 15 residues. The junction had 4 bases not matched to a gene; V was cut back by 5 bases and J by 5 bases. The CDR3 coding sequence is TGTGCCAGCAGTTGGACAGGGGGCCGGACCGGGGAGCTGTTTTTT. Its translation is CASSWTGGRTGELFF.

The genes are TRBV11-2 and TRBJ2-7, with 13 bases lining up with TRBD2. Germline values: CDR1 SGHAT, CDR2 FQNNGV. J gave up 3 bases and V 1 base, and 3 bases lay outside the gene matches. CDR3 length: 16 amino acids. CDR3 sequence (DNA): TGTGCCAGCAGCTTAGGAGGACTAGCGGGAGTCTACGAGCAGTACTTC. Translated, it gives CASSLGGLAGVYEQYF.

The chain recombines TRBV10-1 with TRBJ1-1, with unresolved D. V lost 2 bases and J 4 bases, leaving 11 bases between the germline ends. CDR3 length: 14 residues. The germline CDR1 and CDR2 sequences are WNHNN and SYGVQD (reference sequence). The CDR3 bases are TGCGCCAGCAGTGAGACGGTACGTGGCACTGAAGCTTTCTTT. Encoded protein: CASSETVRGTEAFF.

The chain combines TRBV10-3 with TRBJ2-2; D might be TRBD1 (7 bases). V shed 5 bases and J shed 1 base, with 14 bases lying between them. The CDR3 contains 16 residues. CDR1 ENHRY and CDR2 SYGVKD come from the germline V gene. This chain's CDR3 is CAISSPGGGNTGELFF. CDR3 coding DNA: TGTGCCATCAGTTCCCCAGGGGGAGGGAACACCGGGGAGCTGTTTTTT.

The V gene is TRBV19, the J gene TRBJ1-1, with TRBD1 matching over 7 bases. There are 16 residues in the CDR3. V shed 5 bases, J shed 7 bases, and the junction held 16 bases outside the gene matches. CDR1 and CDR2 from the germline V gene are LNHDA and SQIVND (reference sequence). The CDR3, as DNA: TGTGCCAGTAGTGTGGGACAGATCAAAGGAGCGGGTGAAGCTTTCTTT. This sequence encodes CASSVGQIKGAGEAFF. The whole variable domain, remainder taken from reference TRBV19 and TRBJ1-1, is DGGITQSPKYLFRKEGQNVTLSCEQNLNHDAMYWYRQDPGQGLRLIYYSQIVNDFQKGDIAEGYSVSREKKESFPLTVTSAQKNPTAFYLCASSVGQIKGAGEAFFGQGTRLTVV.

A single count supports this clone. V gene TRBV6-5 combines with J gene TRBJ1-1, with TRBD1 matching over 7 bases. Germline-derived CDR1 and CDR2 are MNHEY and SVGAGI. The CDR3 spans 13 residues. V lost 2 bases, J lost 5 bases, and 2 bases stayed unmatched. The DNA of the CDR3 is TGTGCCAGCAGTTACAGGGGGCTAACTGAAGCTTTCTTT. Its protein is CASSYRGLTEAFF.

This clone was counted a few times. CDR3 coding DNA: TGTGCCAGCAGCTTGGCCATTAGCGGGAGTGCCACAGATACGCAGTATTTT. Translation gives CASSLAISGSATDTQYF. The V gene is TRBV5-5, the J gene TRBJ2-3; 9 positions match TRBD2. CDR1 SGHKS and CDR2 YYEKEE come from the germline V gene (reference sequence). The trim removed 0 bases at V and 2 bases at J, leaving 7 bases unmatched. This CDR3 comprises 17 residues.

The chain uses TRBV11-2 and TRBJ1-6; weak D call: TRBD1 (6 bases). This CDR3 comprises 15 residues. The germline V gene has CDR1 SGHAT and CDR2 FQNNGV. The V end lost 2 bases, the J end lost 10 bases, and 15 bases lay between the germline ends. CDR3 protein: CASSLSGGGESPLHF. CDR3 nucleotide sequence: TGTGCCAGCAGCTTATCGGGAGGGGGAGAATCACCCCTCCACTTT. Filled out from reference TRBV11-2 and TRBJ1-6, the complete variable domain reads EAGVAQSPRYKIIEKRQSVAFWCNPISGHATLYWYQQILGQGPKLLIQFQNNGVVDDSQLPKDRFSAERLKGVDSTLKIQPAKLEDSAVYLCASSLSGGGESPLHFGNGTRLTVT.

The V call is TRBV6-6, the J call TRBJ2-2; D gene uncertain. This CDR3 contains 13 residues. Germline lookup yields CDR1 MNHNY and CDR2 SVGAGI (reference sequence). V was shortened by 0 bases and J by 4 bases, with 3 bases between the two germline ends. CDR3 protein: CASSYSSTGELFF. In DNA form, the CDR3 reads TGTGCCAGCAGTTACTCTAGCACCGGGGAGCTGTTTTTT.

CDR3 bases: TGTGCCAGCAGTTGGGGACAGGGGGGGAATCAGCCCCAGCATTTT. This translates into CASSWGQGGNQPQHF. The chain recombines TRBV6-5 with TRBJ1-5; the match to TRBD1 covers 11 bases. J gave up 4 bases and V 4 bases, and 3 bases lay outside the gene matches. The CDR3 consists of 15 residues. Germline V CDR1 and CDR2: MNHEY, SVGAGI.

The gene calls are TRBV10-3 and TRBJ2-3, with TRBD2 matching over 15 bases. The germline V gene encodes CDR1 ENHRY and CDR2 SYGVKD. The trim removed 6 bases at V and 4 bases at J, leaving 8 bases unmatched. This CDR3 has 17 amino acids. The CDR3, as DNA: TGTGCCATCAGGCAACCGGGACTAGCGGGGGGATCAGATACGCAGTATTTT. This sequence encodes CAIRQPGLAGGSDTQYF.

This chain links TRBV5-1 with TRBJ1-1; D gene uncertain. V dropped 7 bases and J dropped 0 bases, with 13 bases sitting between them. Germline CDR1 SGHRS, CDR2 YFSETQ. This CDR3 spans 14 amino acids. The CDR3 is CASRGELMNTEAFF. The DNA of the CDR3 is TGCGCCAGCCGCGGTGAACTCATGAACACTGAAGCTTTCTTT.

The rearrangement joins TRBV7-9 to TRBJ2-3, with 7 bases fitting TRBD2. Looked up from germline, CDR1 is SEHNR and CDR2 is FQNEAQ (reference sequence). The CDR3 length is 15 residues. V was clipped by 8 bases and J by 4 bases; unmatched bases: 12. The chain's CDR3 is CASEDPAGLADTQYF. As DNA, the CDR3 is TGTGCCAGCGAGGACCCAGCGGGGCTCGCAGATACGCAGTATTTT.

This CDR3 is CASSLAPSGSGLEKLFF. In nucleotides, the CDR3 is TGCGCCAGCAGCTTGGCCCCGTCAGGCAGCGGGTTGGAAAAACTGTTTTTT. The chain couples TRBV5-1 to TRBJ1-4; D remains unclear. CDR1 is SGHRS, CDR2 YFSETQ, per germline. There are 17 residues in the CDR3. The ends were cut back, 0 bases at V and 8 bases at J, with 20 bases in the middle.

This clone appeared a single time. The rearrangement uses TRBV7-9 and TRBJ1-1; D gene unclear. Germline V gene data show CDR1 as SEHNR and CDR2 as FQNEAQ (reference sequence). This CDR3 is built from 14 residues. Deletions cut 1 base from V and 11 bases from J, with 17 bases between. In DNA form, the CDR3 reads TGTGCCAGCAGCTTAGAGGATGAGGTCTTTCGCGCTTTCTTT. It codes for CASSLEDEVFRAFF.

The genes are TRBV9 and TRBJ2-5, with 8 bases fitting TRBD1. J gave up 2 bases and V 3 bases, and 0 bases lay outside the gene matches. The CDR3 runs 13 residues. Looked up from germline, CDR1 is SGDLS and CDR2 is YYNGEE. The CDR3 spells CASSDRGQETQYF. The CDR3, as DNA: TGTGCCAGCAGCGACAGGGGGCAAGAGACCCAGTACTTC.

The rearrangement joins TRBV6-1 to TRBJ1-1; D is unresolved. Trimming pared 5 bases from V and 1 base from J, leaving 11 bases between. Germline-derived CDR1 and CDR2 are MNHNS and SASEGT. The CDR3 sequence is 14 residues long. The CDR3 DNA follows: TGTGCCAGCAGTCTGAATTGGCAGAACACTGAAGCTTTCTTT. As protein: CASSLNWQNTEAFF.

The chain uses TRBV7-9 and TRBJ2-7; D perhaps matches TRBD1 (5 bases). CDR1 is SEHNR, CDR2 FQNEAQ, per germline (reference sequence). The V gene lost 5 bases and the J gene lost 6 bases, with 17 bases spanning the gap. There are 14 residues in the CDR3. CDR3 residues: CASSPVGLGLEQYF. The CDR3 DNA sequence: TGTGCCAGCAGCCCGGTTGGATTGGGGCTCGAGCAGTACTTC.

The chain has TRBV5-4 and TRBJ2-3, with 10 bases aligning to TRBD2. This CDR3 comprises 14 residues. V lost 4 bases and J lost 6; bases outside the gene matches: 5. Per the germline V gene, CDR1 is SGHNT and CDR2 is YYREEE (reference sequence). The CDR3 DNA reads TGTGCCAGCAGCCCTCGGACTAGCGGCGATACGCAGTATTTT. Protein sequence: CASSPRTSGDTQYF.

The chain employs TRBV5-4 and TRBJ1-2; TRBD1 agrees at 7 bases. The V and J ends lost 3 bases and 4 bases, in that order; junction bases with no gene match: 6. Germline-derived CDR1 and CDR2 are SGHNT and YYREEE (reference sequence). The CDR3 is made up of 14 amino acids. The CDR3 protein is CASSYPRDSYGYTF. DNA of the CDR3: TGTGCCAGCAGCTACCCCCGGGACAGCTATGGCTACACCTTC.

V and J are TRBV18 and TRBJ1-2, with D maybe TRBD1 (6 bases). The germline V gene has CDR1 KGHSH and CDR2 LQKENI. The V gene lost 1 base and the J gene lost 4 bases, with 10 bases spanning the gap. The CDR3 extends over 14 amino acids. The CDR3 protein is CASSPLGQLYGYTF. As DNA, the CDR3 is TGTGCCAGCTCACCACTAGGACAGCTCTATGGCTACACCTTC.

This sequence joins TRBV19 and TRBJ2-1, with 9 nucleotides matching TRBD2. From germline, CDR1 is LNHDA and CDR2 SQIVND (reference sequence). This CDR3 contains 15 residues. The V segment lost 3 bases and the J segment 4 bases; nucleotides outside the gene matches: 4. CDR3 DNA: TGTGCCAGTAGTATCGGTCTAGCGGGGTACAATGAGCAGTTCTTC. It specifies CASSIGLAGYNEQFF. Full variable domain (missing parts from reference TRBV19 and TRBJ2-1): DGGITQSPKYLFRKEGQNVTLSCEQNLNHDAMYWYRQDPGQGLRLIYYSQIVNDFQKGDIAEGYSVSREKKESFPLTVTSAQKNPTAFYLCASSIGLAGYNEQFFGPGTRLTVL.